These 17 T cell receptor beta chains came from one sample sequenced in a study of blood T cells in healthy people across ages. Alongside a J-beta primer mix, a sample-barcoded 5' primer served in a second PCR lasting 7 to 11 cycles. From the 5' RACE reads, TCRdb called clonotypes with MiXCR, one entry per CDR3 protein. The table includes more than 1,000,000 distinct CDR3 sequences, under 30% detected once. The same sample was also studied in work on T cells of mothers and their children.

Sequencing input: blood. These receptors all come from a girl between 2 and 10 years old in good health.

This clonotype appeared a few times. This CDR3 is CSVEQRGYGYTF. CDR3 in DNA: TGCAGCGTTGAACAACGGGGGTATGGCTACACCTTC. V usage is TRBV29-1 and J usage is TRBJ1-2; perhaps TRBD1 as D (5 bases). Trimming removed 2 bases from V and 5 bases from J, with 9 bases in between. CDR1 SQVTM and CDR2 ANQGSEA come from the germline V gene. The CDR3 sequence is 12 residues long.

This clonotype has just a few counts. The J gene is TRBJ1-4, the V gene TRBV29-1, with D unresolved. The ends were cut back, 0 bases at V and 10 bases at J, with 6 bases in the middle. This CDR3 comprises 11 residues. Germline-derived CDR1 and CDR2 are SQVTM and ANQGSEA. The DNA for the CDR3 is TGCAGCGTTGAAGACATGGGAAAACTGTTTTTT. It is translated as CSVEDMGKLFF.

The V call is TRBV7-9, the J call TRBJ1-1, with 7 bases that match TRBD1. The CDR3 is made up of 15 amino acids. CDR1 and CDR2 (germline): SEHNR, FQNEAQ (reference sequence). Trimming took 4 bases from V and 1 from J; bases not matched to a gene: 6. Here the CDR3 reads CASSSTGLSNTEAFF. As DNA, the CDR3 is TGTGCCAGCAGCTCGACAGGGCTGTCGAACACTGAAGCTTTCTTT.

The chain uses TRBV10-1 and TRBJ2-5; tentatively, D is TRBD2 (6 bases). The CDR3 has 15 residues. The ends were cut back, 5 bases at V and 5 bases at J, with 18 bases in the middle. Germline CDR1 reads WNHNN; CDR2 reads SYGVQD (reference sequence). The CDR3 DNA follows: TGCGCCAGCAGTCCCGGGGGTAGACGAAGCGAGACCCAGTACTTC. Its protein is CASSPGGRRSETQYF.

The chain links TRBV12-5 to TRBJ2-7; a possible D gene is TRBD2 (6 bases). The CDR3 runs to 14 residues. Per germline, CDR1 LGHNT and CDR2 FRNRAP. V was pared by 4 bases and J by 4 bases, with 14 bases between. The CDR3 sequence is CASGSGVWEYEQYF. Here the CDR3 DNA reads TGTGCTAGTGGTTCGGGGGTCTGGGAGTACGAGCAGTACTTC.

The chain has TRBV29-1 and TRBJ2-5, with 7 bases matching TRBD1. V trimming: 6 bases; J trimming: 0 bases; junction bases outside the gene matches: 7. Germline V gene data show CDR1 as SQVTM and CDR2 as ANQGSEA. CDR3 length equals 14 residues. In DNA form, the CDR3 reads TGCAGCGTGGGGAAGGGGACAGACCAAGAGACCCAGTACTTC. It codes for CSVGKGTDQETQYF.

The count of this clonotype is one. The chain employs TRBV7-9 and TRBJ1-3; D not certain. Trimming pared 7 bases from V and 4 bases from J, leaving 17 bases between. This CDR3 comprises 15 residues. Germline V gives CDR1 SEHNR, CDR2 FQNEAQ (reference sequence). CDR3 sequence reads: CASNPTGLTGNTIYF. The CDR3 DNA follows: TGTGCCAGCAACCCAACCGGGTTAACGGGAAACACCATATATTTT.

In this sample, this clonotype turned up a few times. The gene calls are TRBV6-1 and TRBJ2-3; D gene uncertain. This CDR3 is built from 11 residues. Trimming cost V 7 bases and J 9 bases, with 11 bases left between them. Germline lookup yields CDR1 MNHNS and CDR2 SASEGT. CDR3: CASTIEATQYF. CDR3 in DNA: TGTGCCAGCACAATAGAGGCAACGCAGTATTTT.

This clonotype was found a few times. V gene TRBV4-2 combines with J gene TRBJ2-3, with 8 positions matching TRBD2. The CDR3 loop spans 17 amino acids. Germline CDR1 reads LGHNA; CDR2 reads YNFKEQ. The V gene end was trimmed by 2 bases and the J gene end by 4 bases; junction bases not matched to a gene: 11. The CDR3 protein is CASSQTLGGASSDTQYF. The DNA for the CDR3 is TGTGCCAGCAGCCAAACTCTCGGGGGGGCCAGCTCAGATACGCAGTATTTT.

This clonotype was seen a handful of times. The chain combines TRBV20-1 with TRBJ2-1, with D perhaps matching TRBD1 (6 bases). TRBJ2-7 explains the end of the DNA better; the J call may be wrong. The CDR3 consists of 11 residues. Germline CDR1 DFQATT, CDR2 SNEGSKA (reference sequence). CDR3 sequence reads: CSADSLGEQYF. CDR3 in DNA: TGCAGTGCGGACAGCCTTGGCGAGCAGTACTTC.

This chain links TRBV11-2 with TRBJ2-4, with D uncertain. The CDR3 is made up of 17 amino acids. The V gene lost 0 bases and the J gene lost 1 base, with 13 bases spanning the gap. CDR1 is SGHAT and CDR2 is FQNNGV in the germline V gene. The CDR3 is CASSLEWAASAKNIQYF. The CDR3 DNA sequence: TGTGCCAGCAGCTTAGAATGGGCGGCCTCGGCCAAAAACATTCAGTACTTC.

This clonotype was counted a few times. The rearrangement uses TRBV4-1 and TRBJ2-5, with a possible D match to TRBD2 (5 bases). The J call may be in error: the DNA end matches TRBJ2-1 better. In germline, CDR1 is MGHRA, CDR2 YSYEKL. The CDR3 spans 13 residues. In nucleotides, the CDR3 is TGCGCCAGCAGCCAAGATCTCGGACTTCCACAGTTCTTC. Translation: CASSQDLGLPQFF.

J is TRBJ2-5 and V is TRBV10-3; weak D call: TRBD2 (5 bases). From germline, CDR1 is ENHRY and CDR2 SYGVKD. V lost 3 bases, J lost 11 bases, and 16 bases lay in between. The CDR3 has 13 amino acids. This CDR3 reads CAISDGEGERQYF. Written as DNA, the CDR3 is TGTGCCATCAGTGACGGGGAAGGCGAGCGGCAGTACTTC.

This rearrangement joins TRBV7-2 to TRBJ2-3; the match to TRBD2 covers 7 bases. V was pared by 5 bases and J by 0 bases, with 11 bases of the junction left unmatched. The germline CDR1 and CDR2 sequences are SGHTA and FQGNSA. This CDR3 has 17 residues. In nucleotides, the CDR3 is TGTGCCAGCAGCCAGAGCGGGAACAACCCAAGCACAGATACGCAGTATTTT. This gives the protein CASSQSGNNPSTDTQYF.

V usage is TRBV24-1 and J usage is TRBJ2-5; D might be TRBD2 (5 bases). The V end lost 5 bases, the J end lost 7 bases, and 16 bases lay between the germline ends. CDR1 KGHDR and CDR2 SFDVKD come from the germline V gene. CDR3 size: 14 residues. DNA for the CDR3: TGTGCCACCAGTGCCGCGAGCGGACGCGGGACCCAGTACTTC. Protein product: CATSAASGRGTQYF.

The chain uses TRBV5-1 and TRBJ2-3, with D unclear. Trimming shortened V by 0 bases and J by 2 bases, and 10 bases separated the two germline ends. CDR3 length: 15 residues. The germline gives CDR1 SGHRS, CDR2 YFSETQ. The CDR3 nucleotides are TGCGCCAGCAGCTTGGACCAGCTCTCCACAGATACGCAGTATTTT. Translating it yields CASSLDQLSTDTQYF.

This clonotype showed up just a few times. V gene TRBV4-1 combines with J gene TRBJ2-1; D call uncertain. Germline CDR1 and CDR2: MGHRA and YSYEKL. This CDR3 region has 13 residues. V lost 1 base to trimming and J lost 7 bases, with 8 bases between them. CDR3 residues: CASSQVRMNEQFF. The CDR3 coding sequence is TGCGCCAGCAGCCAAGTCCGTATGAATGAGCAGTTCTTC.